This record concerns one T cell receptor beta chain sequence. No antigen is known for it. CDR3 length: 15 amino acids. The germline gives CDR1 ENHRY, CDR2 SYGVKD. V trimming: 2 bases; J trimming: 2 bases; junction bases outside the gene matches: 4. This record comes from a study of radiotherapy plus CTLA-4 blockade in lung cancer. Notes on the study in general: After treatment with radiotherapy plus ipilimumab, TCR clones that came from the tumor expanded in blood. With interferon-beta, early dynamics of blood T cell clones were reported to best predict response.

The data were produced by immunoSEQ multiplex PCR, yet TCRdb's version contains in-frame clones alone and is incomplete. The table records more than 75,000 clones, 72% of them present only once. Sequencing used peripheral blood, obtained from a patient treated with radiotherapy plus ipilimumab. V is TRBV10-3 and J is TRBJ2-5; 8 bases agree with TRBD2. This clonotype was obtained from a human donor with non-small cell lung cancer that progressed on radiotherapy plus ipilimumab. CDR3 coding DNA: TGTGCCATCAGTGAGAGCGGGGGTCCTCAAGAGACCCAGTACTTC. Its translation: CAISESGGPQETQYF.